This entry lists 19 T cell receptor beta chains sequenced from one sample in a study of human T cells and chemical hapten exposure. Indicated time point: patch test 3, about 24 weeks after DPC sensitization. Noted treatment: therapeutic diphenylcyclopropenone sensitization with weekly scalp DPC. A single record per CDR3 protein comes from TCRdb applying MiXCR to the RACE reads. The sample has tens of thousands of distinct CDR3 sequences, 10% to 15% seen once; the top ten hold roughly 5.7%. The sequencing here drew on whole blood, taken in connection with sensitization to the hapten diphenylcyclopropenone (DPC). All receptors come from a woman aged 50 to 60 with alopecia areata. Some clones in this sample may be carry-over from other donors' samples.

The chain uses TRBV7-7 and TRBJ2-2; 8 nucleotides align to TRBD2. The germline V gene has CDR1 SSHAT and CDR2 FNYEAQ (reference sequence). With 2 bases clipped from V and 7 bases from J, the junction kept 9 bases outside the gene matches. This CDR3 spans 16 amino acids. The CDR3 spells CASSLISGIAGGELFF. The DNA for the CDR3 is TGTGCCAGCAGCTTAATTAGCGGGATCGCGGGCGGGGAGCTGTTTTTT.

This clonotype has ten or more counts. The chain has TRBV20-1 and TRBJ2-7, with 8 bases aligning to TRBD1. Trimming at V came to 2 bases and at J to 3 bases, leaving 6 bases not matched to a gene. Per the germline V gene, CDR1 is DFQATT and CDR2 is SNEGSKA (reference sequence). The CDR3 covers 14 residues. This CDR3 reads CSARSRTGSYEQYF. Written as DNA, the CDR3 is TGCAGTGCTAGAAGCAGGACAGGGAGCTACGAGCAGTACTTC.

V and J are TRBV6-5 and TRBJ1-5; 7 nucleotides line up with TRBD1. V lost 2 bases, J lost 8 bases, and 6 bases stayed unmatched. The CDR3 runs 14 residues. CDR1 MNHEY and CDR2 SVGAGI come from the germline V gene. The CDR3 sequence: CASSYIPRGEPQHF. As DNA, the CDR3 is TGTGCCAGCAGTTACATACCCAGGGGGGAGCCCCAGCATTTT.

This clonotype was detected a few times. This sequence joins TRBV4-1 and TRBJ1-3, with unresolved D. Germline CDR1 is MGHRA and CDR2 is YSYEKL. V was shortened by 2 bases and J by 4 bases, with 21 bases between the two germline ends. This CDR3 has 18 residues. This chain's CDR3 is CASSQMAGTPWGGNTIYF. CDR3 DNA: TGCGCCAGCAGCCAAATGGCCGGTACCCCATGGGGAGGAAACACCATATATTTT.

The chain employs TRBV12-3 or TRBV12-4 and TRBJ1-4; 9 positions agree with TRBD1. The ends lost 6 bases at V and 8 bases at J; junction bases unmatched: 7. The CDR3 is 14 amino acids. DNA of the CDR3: TGTGCCAGCAGATTGGGACAGGGAGACGAAAAACTGTTTTTT. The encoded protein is CASRLGQGDEKLFF.

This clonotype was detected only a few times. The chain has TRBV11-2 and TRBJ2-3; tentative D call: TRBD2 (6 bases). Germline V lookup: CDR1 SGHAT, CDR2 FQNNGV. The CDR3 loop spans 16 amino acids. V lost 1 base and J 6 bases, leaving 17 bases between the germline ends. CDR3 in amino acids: CASSLVPSAGMDTQYF. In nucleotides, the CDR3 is TGTGCCAGCAGCTTAGTTCCTAGCGCGGGTATGGATACGCAGTATTTT.

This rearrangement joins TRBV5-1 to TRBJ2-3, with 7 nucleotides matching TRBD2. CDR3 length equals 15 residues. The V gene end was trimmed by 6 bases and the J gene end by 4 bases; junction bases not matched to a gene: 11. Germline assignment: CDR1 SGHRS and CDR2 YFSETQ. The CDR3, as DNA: TGCGCCAGCACCGGGGGGAAAGGGGCCCCAGATACGCAGTATTTT. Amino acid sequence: CASTGGKGAPDTQYF.

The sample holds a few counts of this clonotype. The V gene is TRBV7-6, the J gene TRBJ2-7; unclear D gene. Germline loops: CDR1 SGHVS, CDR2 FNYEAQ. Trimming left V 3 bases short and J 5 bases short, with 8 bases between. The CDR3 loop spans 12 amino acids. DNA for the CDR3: TGTGCCAGCAGCTTTAGTGGCAACGAGCAGTACTTC. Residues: CASSFSGNEQYF.

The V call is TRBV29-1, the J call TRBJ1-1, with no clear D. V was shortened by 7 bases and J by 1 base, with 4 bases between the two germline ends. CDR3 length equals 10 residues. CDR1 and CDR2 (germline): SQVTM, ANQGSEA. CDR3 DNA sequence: TGCAGCGCTTGGAACACTGAAGCTTTCTTT. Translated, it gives CSAWNTEAFF.

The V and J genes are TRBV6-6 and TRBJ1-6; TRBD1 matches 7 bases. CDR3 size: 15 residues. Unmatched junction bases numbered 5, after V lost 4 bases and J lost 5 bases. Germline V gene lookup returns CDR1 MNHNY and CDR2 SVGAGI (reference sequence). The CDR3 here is CASSSPGTDNSPLHF. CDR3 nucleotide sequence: TGTGCCAGCAGTTCCCCAGGGACAGATAATTCACCCCTCCACTTT.

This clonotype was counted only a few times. CDR3 residues: CASSTWDSLSYEQYF. Written as DNA, the CDR3 is TGTGCCAGCAGCACTTGGGACTCGCTGTCCTACGAGCAGTACTTC. This chain connects TRBV5-4 to TRBJ2-7; weak D call: TRBD2 (6 bases). Germline-derived CDR1 and CDR2 are SGHNT and YYREEE (reference sequence). This CDR3 spans 15 amino acids. V shed 4 bases and J shed 1 base, with 15 bases lying between them.

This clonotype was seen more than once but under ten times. The CDR3 coding sequence is TGTGCCAGCAGTTTAATAGGAGGAATCCGGACTGAAGCTTTCTTT. This gives the protein CASSLIGGIRTEAFF. The chain recombines TRBV27 with TRBJ1-1; D is ambiguous. The CDR3 runs 15 residues. Germline loops: CDR1 MNHEY, CDR2 SMNVEV (reference sequence). Trimming removed 2 bases from V and 5 bases from J, with 15 bases in between.

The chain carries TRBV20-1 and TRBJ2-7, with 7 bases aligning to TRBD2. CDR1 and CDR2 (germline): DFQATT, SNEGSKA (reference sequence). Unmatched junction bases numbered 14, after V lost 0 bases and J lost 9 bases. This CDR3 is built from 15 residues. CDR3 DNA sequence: TGCAGTGCTAGAGATGCGCGGGAGAGCCACGTTGTGCAGTACTTC. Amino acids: CSARDARESHVVQYF.

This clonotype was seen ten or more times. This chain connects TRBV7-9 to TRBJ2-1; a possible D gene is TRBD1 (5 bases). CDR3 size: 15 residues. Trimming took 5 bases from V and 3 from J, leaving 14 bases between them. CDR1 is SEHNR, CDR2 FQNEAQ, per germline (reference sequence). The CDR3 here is CASSHLTASYNEQFF. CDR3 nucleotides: TGTGCCAGCAGCCACTTGACAGCTAGCTACAATGAGCAGTTCTTC.

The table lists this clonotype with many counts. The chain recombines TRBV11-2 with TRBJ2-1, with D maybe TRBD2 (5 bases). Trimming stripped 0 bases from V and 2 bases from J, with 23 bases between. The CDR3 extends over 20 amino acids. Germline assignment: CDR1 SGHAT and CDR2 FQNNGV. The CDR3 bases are TGTGCCAGCAGCTTAGATCAAAGTAGAAGAGGACTTAGAACCTACAATGAGCAGTTCTTC. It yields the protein CASSLDQSRRGLRTYNEQFF. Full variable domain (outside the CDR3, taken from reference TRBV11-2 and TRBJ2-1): EAGVAQSPRYKIIEKRQSVAFWCNPISGHATLYWYQQILGQGPKLLIQFQNNGVVDDSQLPKDRFSAERLKGVDSTLKIQPAKLEDSAVYLCASSLDQSRRGLRTYNEQFFGPGTRLTVL.

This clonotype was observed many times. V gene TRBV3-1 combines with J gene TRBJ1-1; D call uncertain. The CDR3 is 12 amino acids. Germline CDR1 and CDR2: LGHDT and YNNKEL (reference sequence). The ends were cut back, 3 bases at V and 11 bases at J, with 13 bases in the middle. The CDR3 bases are TGTGCCAGCAGCCAGGATCGGCGGGAGGCTTTCTTT. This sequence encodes CASSQDRREAFF.

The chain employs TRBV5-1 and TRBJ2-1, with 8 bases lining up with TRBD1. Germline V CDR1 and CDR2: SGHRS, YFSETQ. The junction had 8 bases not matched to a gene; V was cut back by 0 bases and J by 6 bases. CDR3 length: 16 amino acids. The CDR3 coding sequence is TGCGCCAGCAGCTTGGCCCGTTATACAGGGGGCAATGAGCAGTTCTTC. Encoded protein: CASSLARYTGGNEQFF.

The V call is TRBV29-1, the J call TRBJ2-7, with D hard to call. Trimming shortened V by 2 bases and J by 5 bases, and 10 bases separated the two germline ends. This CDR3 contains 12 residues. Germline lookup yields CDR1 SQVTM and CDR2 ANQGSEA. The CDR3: CSVESERDEQYF. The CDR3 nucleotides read TGCAGCGTTGAATCGGAGAGAGACGAGCAGTACTTC.

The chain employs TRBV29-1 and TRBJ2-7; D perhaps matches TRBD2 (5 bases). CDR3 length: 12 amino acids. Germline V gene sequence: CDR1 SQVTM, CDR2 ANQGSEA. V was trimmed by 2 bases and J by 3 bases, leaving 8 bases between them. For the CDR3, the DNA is TGCAGCGTTGAACACGGGAACTACGAGCAGTACTTC. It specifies CSVEHGNYEQYF.